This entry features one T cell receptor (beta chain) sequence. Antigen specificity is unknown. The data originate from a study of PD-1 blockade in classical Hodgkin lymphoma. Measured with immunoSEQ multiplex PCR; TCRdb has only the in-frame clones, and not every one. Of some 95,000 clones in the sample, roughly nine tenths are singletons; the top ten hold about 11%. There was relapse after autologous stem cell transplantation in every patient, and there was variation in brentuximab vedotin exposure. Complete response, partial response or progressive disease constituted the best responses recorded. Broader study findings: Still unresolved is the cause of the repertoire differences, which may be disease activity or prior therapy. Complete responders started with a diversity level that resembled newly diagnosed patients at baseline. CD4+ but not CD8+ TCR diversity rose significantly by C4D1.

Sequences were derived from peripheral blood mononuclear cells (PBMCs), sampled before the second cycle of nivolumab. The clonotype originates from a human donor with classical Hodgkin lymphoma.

DNA for the CDR3: TGTGCCACCAGCCCTCAGGACGCCTATCAGCCCCAGCATTTT. It encodes CATSPQDAYQPQHF. The V call is TRBV15, the J call TRBJ1-5; D unresolved. The CDR3 sequence is 14 residues long. Germline V CDR1 and CDR2: LNHNV, YYDKDF (reference sequence). The V end was cut by 5 bases, the J end by 5 bases, with 13 bases between. The whole variable domain, remainder taken from reference TRBV15 and TRBJ1-5, is DAMVIQNPRYQVTQFGKPVTLSCSQTLNHNVMYWYQQKSSQAPKLLFHYYDKDFNNEADTPDNFQSRRPNTSFCFLDIRSPGLGDTAMYLCATSPQDAYQPQHFGDGTRLSIL.